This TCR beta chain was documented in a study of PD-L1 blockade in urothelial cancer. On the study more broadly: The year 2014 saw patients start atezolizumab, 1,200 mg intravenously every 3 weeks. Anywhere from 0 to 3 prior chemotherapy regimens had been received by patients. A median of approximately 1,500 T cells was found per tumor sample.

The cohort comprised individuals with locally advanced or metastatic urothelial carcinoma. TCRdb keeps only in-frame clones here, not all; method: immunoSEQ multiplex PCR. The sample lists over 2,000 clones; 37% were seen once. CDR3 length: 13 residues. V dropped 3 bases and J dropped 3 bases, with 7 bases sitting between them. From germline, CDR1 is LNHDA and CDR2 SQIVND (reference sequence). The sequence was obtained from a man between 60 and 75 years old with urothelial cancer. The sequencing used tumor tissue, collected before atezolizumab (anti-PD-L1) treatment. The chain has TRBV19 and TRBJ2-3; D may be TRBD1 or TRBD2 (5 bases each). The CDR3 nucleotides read TGTGCCAGTAGTATTGGGGGAACAGATACGCAGTATTTT. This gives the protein CASSIGGTDTQYF.